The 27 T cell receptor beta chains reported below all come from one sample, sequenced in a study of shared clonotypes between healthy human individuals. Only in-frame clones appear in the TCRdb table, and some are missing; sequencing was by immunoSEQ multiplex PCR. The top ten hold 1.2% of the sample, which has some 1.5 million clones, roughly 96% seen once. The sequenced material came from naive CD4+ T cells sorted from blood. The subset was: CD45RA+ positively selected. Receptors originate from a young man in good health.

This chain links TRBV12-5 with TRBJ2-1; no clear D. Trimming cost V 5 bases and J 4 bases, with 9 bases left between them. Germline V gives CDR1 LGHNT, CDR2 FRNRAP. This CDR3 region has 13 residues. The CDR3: CASGPDTYNEQFF. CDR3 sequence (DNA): TGTGCTAGTGGTCCCGACACTTACAATGAGCAGTTCTTC.

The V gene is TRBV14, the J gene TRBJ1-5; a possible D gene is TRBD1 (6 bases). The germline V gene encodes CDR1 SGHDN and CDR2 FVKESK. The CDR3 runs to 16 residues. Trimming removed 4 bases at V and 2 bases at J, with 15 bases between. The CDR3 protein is CASSLAMGGCNQPQHF. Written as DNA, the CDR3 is TGTGCCAGCAGCCTAGCAATGGGGGGCTGCAATCAGCCCCAGCATTTT.

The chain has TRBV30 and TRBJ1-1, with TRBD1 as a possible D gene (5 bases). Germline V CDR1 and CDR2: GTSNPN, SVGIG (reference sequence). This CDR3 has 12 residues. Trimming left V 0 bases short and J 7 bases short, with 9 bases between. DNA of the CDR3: TGTGCCTGGAGTGTAAAAGGGGTTGAAGCTTTCTTT. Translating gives CAWSVKGVEAFF.

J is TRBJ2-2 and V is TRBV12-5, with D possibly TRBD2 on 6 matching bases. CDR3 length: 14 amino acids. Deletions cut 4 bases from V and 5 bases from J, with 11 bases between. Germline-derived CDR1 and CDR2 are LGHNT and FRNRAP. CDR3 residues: CASGSGGGTGELFF. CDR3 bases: TGTGCTAGTGGTTCCGGGGGTGGAACCGGGGAGCTGTTTTTT.

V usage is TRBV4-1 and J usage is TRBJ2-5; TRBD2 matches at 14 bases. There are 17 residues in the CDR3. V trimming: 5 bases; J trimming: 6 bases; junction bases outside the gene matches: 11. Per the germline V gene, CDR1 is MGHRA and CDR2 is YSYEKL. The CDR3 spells CASSSRLAGGPIKTQYF. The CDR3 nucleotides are TGCGCCAGCAGCTCGCGACTAGCGGGAGGGCCGATAAAGACCCAGTACTTC.

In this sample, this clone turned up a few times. This chain's CDR3 is CAIRRQEGTGELFF. DNA of the CDR3: TGTGCCATCAGGCGACAGGAGGGGACCGGGGAGCTGTTTTTT. This chain joins TRBV10-3 and TRBJ2-2; D tentatively fits TRBD1 or TRBD2 (6 bases each). The CDR3 has 14 amino acids. The germline V gene encodes CDR1 ENHRY and CDR2 SYGVKD. V shed 6 bases and J shed 5 bases, with 13 bases lying between them.

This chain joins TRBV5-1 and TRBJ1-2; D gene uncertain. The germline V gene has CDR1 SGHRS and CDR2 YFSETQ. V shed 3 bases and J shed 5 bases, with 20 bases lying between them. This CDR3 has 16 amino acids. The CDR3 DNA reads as TGCGCCAGCAGCTCCCTAAAGGGATCATCAGCATATGGCTACACCTTC. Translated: CASSSLKGSSAYGYTF.

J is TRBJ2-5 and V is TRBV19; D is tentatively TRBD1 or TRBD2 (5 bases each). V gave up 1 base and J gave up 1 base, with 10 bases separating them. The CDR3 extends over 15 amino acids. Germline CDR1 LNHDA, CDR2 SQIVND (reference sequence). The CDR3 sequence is CASSIVRGIQETQYF. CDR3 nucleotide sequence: TGTGCCAGTAGTATAGTCCGGGGCATCCAAGAGACCCAGTACTTC.

CDR3 amino acids: CAQLGGYEQYF. In nucleotides, the CDR3 is TGTGCCCAGCTCGGGGGCTACGAGCAGTACTTC. The V and J genes are TRBV21-1 and TRBJ2-7; the D call of TRBD2 is as the table states it, not checked on the DNA. TRBV21-1 is recorded as a pseudogene. CDR3 length: 11 residues.

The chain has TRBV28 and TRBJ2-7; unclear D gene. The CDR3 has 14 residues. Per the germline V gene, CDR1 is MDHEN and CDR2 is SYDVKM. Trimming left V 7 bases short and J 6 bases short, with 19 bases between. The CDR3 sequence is CASTSRQAAAEQYF. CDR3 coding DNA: TGTGCCAGCACGTCTCGCCAGGCCGCCGCCGAGCAGTACTTC.

DNA of the CDR3: TGCGCCAGCAGCTTTGATAGCGGGGAGTACAATGAGCAGTTCTTC. This sequence encodes CASSFDSGEYNEQFF. The chain joins TRBV5-1 to TRBJ2-1, with 8 bases aligning to TRBD2. In germline, CDR1 is SGHRS, CDR2 YFSETQ. Trimming took 2 bases from V and 4 from J; bases not matched to a gene: 5. This CDR3 spans 15 amino acids. The complete variable domain, with remaining parts taken from reference TRBV5-1 and TRBJ2-1, reads KAGVTQTPRYLIKTRGQQVTLSCSPISGHRSVSWYQQTPGQGLQFLFEYFSETQRNKGNFPGRFSGRQFSNSRSEMNVSTLELGDSALYLCASSFDSGEYNEQFFGPGTRLTVL.

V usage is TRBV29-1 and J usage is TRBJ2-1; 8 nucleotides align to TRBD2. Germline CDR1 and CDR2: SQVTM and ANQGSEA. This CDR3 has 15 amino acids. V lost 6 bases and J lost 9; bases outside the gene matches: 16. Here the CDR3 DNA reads TGCAGCGTAGAGCCGGGACTAGTCGGGTACGGTGAGCAGTTCTTC. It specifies CSVEPGLVGYGEQFF.

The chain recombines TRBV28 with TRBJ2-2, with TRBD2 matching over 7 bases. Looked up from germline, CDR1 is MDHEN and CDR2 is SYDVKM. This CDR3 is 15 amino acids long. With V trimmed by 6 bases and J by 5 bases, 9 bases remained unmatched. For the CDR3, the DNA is TGTGCCAGCAGCCGTCGCGGACTAGATACCGGGGAGCTGTTTTTT. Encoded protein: CASSRRGLDTGELFF.

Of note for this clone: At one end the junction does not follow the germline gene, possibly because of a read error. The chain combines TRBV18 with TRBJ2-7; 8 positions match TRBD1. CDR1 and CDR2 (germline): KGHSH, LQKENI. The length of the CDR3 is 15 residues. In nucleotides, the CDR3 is TGTGCCAGCTCACCACAACAGGGGGACTCCCACGAGCAGTACTTC. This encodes CASSPQQGDSHEQYF. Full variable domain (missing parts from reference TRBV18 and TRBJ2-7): NAGVMQNPRHLVRRRGQEARLRCSPMKGHSHVYWYRQLPEEGLKFMVYLQKENIIDESGMPKERFSAEFPKEGPSILRIQQVVRGDSAAYFCASSPQQGDSHEQYFGPGTRLTVT.

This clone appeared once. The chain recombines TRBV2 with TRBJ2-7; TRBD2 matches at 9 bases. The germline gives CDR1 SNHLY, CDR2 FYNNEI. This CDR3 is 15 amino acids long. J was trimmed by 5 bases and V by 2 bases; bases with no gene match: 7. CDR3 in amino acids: CASSEFRTSADEQYF. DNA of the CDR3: TGTGCCAGCAGTGAATTTAGGACTAGCGCGGACGAGCAGTACTTC.

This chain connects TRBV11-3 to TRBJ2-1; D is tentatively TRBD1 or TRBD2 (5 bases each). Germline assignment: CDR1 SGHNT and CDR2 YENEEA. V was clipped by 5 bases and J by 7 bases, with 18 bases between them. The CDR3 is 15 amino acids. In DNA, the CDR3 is TGTGCCAGCAGCCCGGGACCCGACCTCAGGAATGAGCAGTTCTTC. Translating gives CASSPGPDLRNEQFF.

The chain's CDR3 is CASSLVLTTYEQYF. Written as DNA, the CDR3 is TGTGCCAGCAGCTTAGTACTGACGACCTACGAGCAGTACTTC. The V gene is TRBV7-8, the J gene TRBJ2-7; no firm D call. The germline CDR1 and CDR2 sequences are SGHVS and FQNEAQ. This CDR3 has 14 amino acids. V was cut by 1 base and J by 2 bases, with 9 bases left in between.

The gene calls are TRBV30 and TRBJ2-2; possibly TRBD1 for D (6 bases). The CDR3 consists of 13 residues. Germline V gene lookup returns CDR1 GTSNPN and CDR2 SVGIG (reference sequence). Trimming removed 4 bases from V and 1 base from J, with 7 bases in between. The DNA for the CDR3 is TGTGCCTGGACGGACAGGAACACCGGGGAGCTGTTTTTT. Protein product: CAWTDRNTGELFF.

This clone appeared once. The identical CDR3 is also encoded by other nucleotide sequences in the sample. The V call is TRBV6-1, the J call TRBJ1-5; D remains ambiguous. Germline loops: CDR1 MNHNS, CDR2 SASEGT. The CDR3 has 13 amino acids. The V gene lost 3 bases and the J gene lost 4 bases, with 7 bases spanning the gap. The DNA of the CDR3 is TGTGCCAGCAGTGAGGGAATAAATCAGCCCCAGCATTTT. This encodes CASSEGINQPQHF.

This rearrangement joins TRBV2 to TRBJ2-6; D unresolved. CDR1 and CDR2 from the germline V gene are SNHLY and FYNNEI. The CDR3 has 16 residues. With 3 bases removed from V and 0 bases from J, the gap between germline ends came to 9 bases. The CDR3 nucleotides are TGTGCCAGCAGTGATGGGGTTAACTCTGGGGCCAACGTCCTGACTTTC. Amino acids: CASSDGVNSGANVLTF.

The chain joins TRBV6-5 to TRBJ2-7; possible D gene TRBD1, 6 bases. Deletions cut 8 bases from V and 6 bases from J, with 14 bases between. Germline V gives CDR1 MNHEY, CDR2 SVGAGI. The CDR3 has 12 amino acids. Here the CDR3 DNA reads TGTGCCAGCGGACAGCAAAGGTTCGAGCAGTACTTC. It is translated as CASGQQRFEQYF.

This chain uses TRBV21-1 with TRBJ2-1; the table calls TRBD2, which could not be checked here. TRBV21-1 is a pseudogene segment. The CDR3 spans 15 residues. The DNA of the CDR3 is TGTGCCAGCAAAACTAGCGGAAGCTTTTGCAATGAGCAGTTCTTC. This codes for CASKTSGSFCNEQFF.

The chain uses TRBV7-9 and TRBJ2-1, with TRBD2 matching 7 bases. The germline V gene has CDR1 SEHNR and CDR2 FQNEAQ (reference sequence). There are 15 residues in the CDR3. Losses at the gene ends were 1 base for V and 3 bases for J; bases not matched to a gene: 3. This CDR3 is CASSLGGSLYNEQFF. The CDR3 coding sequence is TGTGCCAGCAGCTTAGGCGGGAGTCTCTACAATGAGCAGTTCTTC. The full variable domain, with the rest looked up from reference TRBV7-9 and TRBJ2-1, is DTGVSQNPRHKITKRGQNVTFRCDPISEHNRLYWYRQTLGQGPEFLTYFQNEAQLEKSRLLSDRFSAERPKGSFSTLEIQRTEQGDSAMYLCASSLGGSLYNEQFFGPGTRLTVL.

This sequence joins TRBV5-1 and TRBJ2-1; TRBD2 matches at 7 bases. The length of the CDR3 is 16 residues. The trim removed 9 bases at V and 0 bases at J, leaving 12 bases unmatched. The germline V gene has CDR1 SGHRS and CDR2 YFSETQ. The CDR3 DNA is TGCGCCACCCACCCAGGACTAGGAAACTCCTACAATGAGCAGTTCTTC. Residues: CATHPGLGNSYNEQFF.

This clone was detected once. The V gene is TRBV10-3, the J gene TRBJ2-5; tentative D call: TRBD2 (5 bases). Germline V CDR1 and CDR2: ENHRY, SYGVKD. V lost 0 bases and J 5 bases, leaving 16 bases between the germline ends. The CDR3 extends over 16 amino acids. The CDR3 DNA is TGTGCCATCAGTGAGTCGACCTTAGCGATCGTGGAGACCCAGTACTTC. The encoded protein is CAISESTLAIVETQYF.

CDR3: CASSLAKGQINTEAFF. The CDR3 DNA sequence: TGCGCCAGCAGCTTGGCCAAGGGACAGATTAACACTGAAGCTTTCTTT. The chain has TRBV5-1 and TRBJ1-1; 7 nucleotides agree with TRBD1. The germline gives CDR1 SGHRS, CDR2 YFSETQ. There are 16 residues in the CDR3. The V segment lost 0 bases and the J segment 2 bases; nucleotides outside the gene matches: 7.

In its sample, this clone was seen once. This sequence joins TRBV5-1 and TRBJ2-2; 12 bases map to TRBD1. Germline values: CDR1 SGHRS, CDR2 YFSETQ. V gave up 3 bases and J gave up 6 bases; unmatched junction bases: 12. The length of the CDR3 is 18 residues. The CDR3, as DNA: TGCGCCAGCAGCTCTATTTGGAGGGACAGGGGGCGACCCGGGGAGCTGTTTTTT. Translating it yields CASSSIWRDRGRPGELFF.